Detailed here is one T cell receptor beta chain. Terminally differentiated effector memory CD45RA+ cells were excluded by CCR7 positive selection of CD45RO-negative cells. These data belong to a study of shared clonotypes between healthy human individuals. The study ran the assay at deep level. The method was immunoSEQ multiplex PCR; TCRdb's version includes in-frame clones alone and lacks a portion of them. The table includes approximately 840,000 clones, approximately 97% detected once. From germline, CDR1 is WSHSY and CDR2 SAAADI. This CDR3 region has 13 residues. Trimming at V came to 7 bases and at J to 5 bases, leaving 5 bases not matched to a gene.

The receptor comes from a man aged 25 to 40 in good health. Sequenced material: naive CD8+ T cells sorted from blood. The genes are TRBV10-2 and TRBJ2-7; 10 bases align to TRBD2. Written as DNA, the CDR3 is TGCGCCAGCATCGCTAGCGGGAGAGACGAGCAGTACTTC. This codes for CASIASGRDEQYF.